The 18 T cell receptor beta chains in this list originate from one sample, sequenced in a study of vaccination and CD4 T cells after COVID-19. CD4+ T cells that had been cultured provided DNA sequenced with the Oncomine TCR Beta short-read assay. TCRdb processed the PCR reads anew with MiXCR; each CDR3 protein has one entry. The sample includes about 5,400 distinct CDR3 sequences, less than 40% of them seen just once. Treatment noted: roughly ten-day PBMC culture with coronavirus spike peptide pools or control peptides (ViraFEST assay). These CD4+ T cells came from an unexposed donor, sampled before the COVID-19 pandemic (2011-2018). No antigen has been identified for these receptors. Sequenced: CD4+ T cells from blood, cultured in vitro. Receptors were obtained from a human donor in good health.

Only a few counts were recorded for this clonotype. V and J are TRBV19 and TRBJ1-5; the match to TRBD1 covers 8 bases. The V and J ends lost 5 bases and 5 bases, in that order; junction bases with no gene match: 8. Germline CDR1 LNHDA, CDR2 SQIVND (reference sequence). The CDR3 consists of 15 residues. CDR3 nucleotides: TGTGCCAGTAGTGCCACAGGGGGGGCACATCAGCCCCAGCATTTT. As protein: CASSATGGAHQPQHF.

The CDR3 here is CASSLRGGYSPLHF. CDR3 in DNA: TGTGCCAGCAGTTTAAGGGGGGGCTACTCACCCCTCCACTTT. The chain couples TRBV28 to TRBJ1-6, with D possibly being TRBD1 (6 bases). The germline gives CDR1 MDHEN, CDR2 SYDVKM. The germline V and J ends were trimmed by 2 bases and 10 bases, with 12 bases remaining between them. The CDR3 runs to 14 residues.

This clonotype was observed once. The chain links TRBV30 to TRBJ1-2, with D hard to call. CDR1 is GTSNPN, CDR2 SVGIG, per germline (reference sequence). V gave up 4 bases and J gave up 8 bases, with 14 bases separating them. The CDR3 extends over 12 amino acids. DNA of the CDR3: TGTGCCTGGAATCGGGTGATGAAAGGCTACACCTTC. As protein: CAWNRVMKGYTF. Together with reference TRBV30 and TRBJ1-2, the CDR3 gives the full variable domain: SQTIHQWPATLVQPVGSPLSLECTVEGTSNPNLYWYRQAAGRGLQLLFYSVGIGQISSEVPQNLSASRPQDRQFILSSKKLLLSDSGFYLCAWNRVMKGYTFGSGTRLTVV.

This clonotype has only a few counts. The V gene is TRBV11-2, the J gene TRBJ1-1; no definite D call. This CDR3 has 14 amino acids. Germline-derived CDR1 and CDR2 are SGHAT and FQNNGV. The V end was cut by 6 bases, the J end by 1 base, with 12 bases between. CDR3 amino acids: CASSLYLQNTEAFF. The CDR3, as DNA: TGTGCCAGCAGTTTATACTTGCAGAACACTGAAGCTTTCTTT.

The gene calls are TRBV19 and TRBJ1-6, with 8 nucleotides matching TRBD1. After removal of 5 bases from V and 10 bases from J, the junction contained 7 bases not matched to a gene. Germline loops: CDR1 LNHDA, CDR2 SQIVND (reference sequence). The CDR3 length is 14 residues. This chain's CDR3 is CASSVRQGRSPLHF. CDR3 in DNA: TGTGCCAGTAGTGTCAGACAGGGGCGCTCACCCCTCCACTTT.

This clonotype turned up a few times. The V call is TRBV15, the J call TRBJ1-1; the D gene is possibly TRBD1 (5 bases). Germline values: CDR1 LNHNV, CDR2 YYDKDF (reference sequence). V lost 2 bases to trimming and J lost 3 bases, with 16 bases between them. The CDR3 runs to 16 residues. Here the CDR3 reads CATSRQRLGGDTEAFF. For the CDR3, the DNA is TGTGCCACCAGCAGACAGCGGTTGGGGGGGGACACTGAAGCTTTCTTT.

V usage is TRBV12-3 or TRBV12-4 and J usage is TRBJ1-2; no reliable D call. There are 14 residues in the CDR3. The germline V and J ends were trimmed by 5 bases and 0 bases, with 10 bases remaining between them. CDR3: CASSQGVSNYGYTF. The CDR3 coding sequence is TGTGCCAGCAGTCAAGGAGTGTCTAACTATGGCTACACCTTC.

The chain carries TRBV2 and TRBJ2-2; no definite D call. V lost 6 bases and J 6 bases, leaving 14 bases between the germline ends. CDR3 length: 14 residues. Per the germline V gene, CDR1 is SNHLY and CDR2 is FYNNEI. CDR3 region: CASRMFTESGELFF. Written as DNA, the CDR3 is TGTGCCAGCAGGATGTTCACGGAATCCGGGGAGCTGTTTTTT.

This clonotype has a handful of counts. V usage is TRBV6-1 and J usage is TRBJ2-5, with 8 bases aligning to TRBD2. Germline-derived CDR1 and CDR2 are MNHNS and SASEGT. The CDR3 contains 16 residues. Germline trimming cut 1 base from V and 4 bases from J; bases unmatched to any gene: 8. CDR3 loop: CASSEDPAGVLETQYF. In DNA form, the CDR3 reads TGTGCCAGCAGTGAAGATCCAGCGGGGGTTTTAGAGACCCAGTACTTC.

V is TRBV5-6 and J is TRBJ1-2, with unresolved D. CDR1 is SGHDT and CDR2 is YYEEEE in the germline V gene. The CDR3 loop spans 14 amino acids. Trimming left V 1 base short and J 7 bases short, with 14 bases between. DNA of the CDR3: TGTGCCAGCAGCTTGCCTACGGGAACTGGTGGCTACACCTTC. Residues: CASSLPTGTGGYTF.

This clonotype was picked up a small number of times. V gene TRBV2 combines with J gene TRBJ2-6; D not resolved. V lost 5 bases and J 4 bases, leaving 9 bases between the germline ends. Germline values: CDR1 SNHLY, CDR2 FYNNEI. This CDR3 is built from 14 residues. The CDR3 region is CASSIRTGANVLTF. CDR3 bases: TGTGCCAGCAGTATTAGGACCGGGGCCAACGTCCTGACTTTC. The full variable domain, rest sourced from reference TRBV2 and TRBJ2-6, is EPEVTQTPSHQVTQMGQEVILRCVPISNHLYFYWYRQILGQKVEFLVSFYNNEISEKSEIFDDQFSVERPDGSNFTLKIRSTKLEDSAMYFCASSIRTGANVLTFGAGSRLTVL.

V gene TRBV20-1 combines with J gene TRBJ2-5, with a possible D match to TRBD2 (5 bases). Looked up from germline, CDR1 is DFQATT and CDR2 is SNEGSKA (reference sequence). V was trimmed by 4 bases and J by 5 bases, leaving 14 bases between them. This CDR3 is 13 amino acids long. The CDR3 here is CSAKVDSRETQYF. The DNA for the CDR3 is TGCAGTGCTAAGGTGGACTCAAGGGAGACCCAGTACTTC.

The genes are TRBV20-1 and TRBJ2-3, with 9 bases that match TRBD2. The CDR3 has 16 amino acids. J gave up 6 bases and V 3 bases, and 13 bases lay outside the gene matches. Germline CDR1 and CDR2: DFQATT and SNEGSKA (reference sequence). Written as DNA, the CDR3 is TGCAGTGCTAGTGCTAGCGGGACCGCGATACAGGATACGCAGTATTTT. This translates into CSASASGTAIQDTQYF.

This sequence joins TRBV12-3 or TRBV12-4 and TRBJ1-2; D not resolved. Trimming pared 7 bases from V and 5 bases from J, leaving 17 bases between. The CDR3 totals 14 residues. CDR3 protein: CASIPGYPGYGYTF. CDR3 sequence (DNA): TGTGCCAGCATCCCGGGGTACCCAGGATATGGCTACACCTTC.

The genes are TRBV15 and TRBJ1-6; 11 bases match TRBD1. Germline V gene sequence: CDR1 LNHNV, CDR2 YYDKDF (reference sequence). The J segment lost 8 bases and the V segment lost 0 bases, leaving 3 bases of the junction unmatched. The CDR3 runs to 16 residues. The CDR3 here is CATSRESGQGDSPLHF. The DNA for the CDR3 is TGTGCCACCAGCAGAGAATCGGGACAGGGGGATTCACCCCTCCACTTT.

This clonotype came up a few times. V usage is TRBV6-1 and J usage is TRBJ1-5; 8 bases match TRBD1. The CDR3 has 14 residues. The V segment lost 6 bases and the J segment 2 bases; nucleotides outside the gene matches: 3. Germline values: CDR1 MNHNS, CDR2 SASEGT. The CDR3 spells CASRGQGGNQPQHF. The CDR3 DNA is TGTGCCAGCAGAGGACAGGGTGGCAATCAGCCCCAGCATTTT.

The chain links TRBV12-3 or TRBV12-4 to TRBJ1-2; a weak D match, TRBD1 (5 bases). The CDR3 contains 14 residues. Trimming took 6 bases from V and 8 from J, leaving 19 bases between them. The CDR3 loop is CASSPAAGRAGYTF. The CDR3 coding sequence is TGTGCCAGCAGCCCCGCGGCAGGGAGGGCCGGCTACACCTTC.

This clonotype turned up a few times. This chain connects TRBV10-3 to TRBJ1-1; TRBD1 might be the D (6 bases). The CDR3 spans 13 residues. Germline V gene sequence: CDR1 ENHRY, CDR2 SYGVKD. V dropped 6 bases and J dropped 6 bases, with 14 bases sitting between them. In DNA form, the CDR3 reads TGTGCCATCAGCCTTGGGGGGGGCTCTGAAGCTTTCTTT. This gives the protein CAISLGGGSEAFF.